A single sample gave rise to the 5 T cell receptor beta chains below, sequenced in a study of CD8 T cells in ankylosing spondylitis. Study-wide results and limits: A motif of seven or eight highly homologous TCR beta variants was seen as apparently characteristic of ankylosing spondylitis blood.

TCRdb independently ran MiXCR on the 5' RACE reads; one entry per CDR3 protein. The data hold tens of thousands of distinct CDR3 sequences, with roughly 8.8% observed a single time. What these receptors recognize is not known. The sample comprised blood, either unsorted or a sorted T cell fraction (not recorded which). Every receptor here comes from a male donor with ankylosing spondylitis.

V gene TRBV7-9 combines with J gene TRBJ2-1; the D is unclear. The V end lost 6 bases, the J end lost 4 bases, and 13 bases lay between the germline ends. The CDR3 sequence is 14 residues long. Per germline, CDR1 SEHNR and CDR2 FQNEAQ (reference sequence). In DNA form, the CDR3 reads TGTGCCAGCAGTTCGGCGACAAATTACAATGAGCAGTTCTTC. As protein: CASSSATNYNEQFF.

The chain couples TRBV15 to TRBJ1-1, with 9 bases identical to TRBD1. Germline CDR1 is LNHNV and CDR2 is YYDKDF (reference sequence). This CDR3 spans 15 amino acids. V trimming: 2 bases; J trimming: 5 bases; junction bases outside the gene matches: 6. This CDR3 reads CATSRKGQGWTEAFF. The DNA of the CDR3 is TGTGCCACCAGCAGAAAGGGACAGGGATGGACTGAAGCTTTCTTT.

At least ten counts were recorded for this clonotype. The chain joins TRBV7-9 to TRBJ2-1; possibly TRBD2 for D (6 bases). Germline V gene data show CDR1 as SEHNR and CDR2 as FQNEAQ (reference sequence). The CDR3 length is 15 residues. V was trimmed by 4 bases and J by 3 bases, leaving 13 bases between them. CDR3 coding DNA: TGTGCCAGCAGCTCATCCGGGACTGTCTACAATGAGCAGTTCTTC. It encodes CASSSSGTVYNEQFF.

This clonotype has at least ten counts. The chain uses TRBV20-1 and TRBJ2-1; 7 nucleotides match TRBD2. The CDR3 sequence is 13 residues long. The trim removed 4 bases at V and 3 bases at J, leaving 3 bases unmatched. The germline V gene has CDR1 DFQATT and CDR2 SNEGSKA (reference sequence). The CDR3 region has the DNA TGCAGTGCTAAGCCTAGCGGCTACAATGAGCAGTTCTTC. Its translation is CSAKPSGYNEQFF.

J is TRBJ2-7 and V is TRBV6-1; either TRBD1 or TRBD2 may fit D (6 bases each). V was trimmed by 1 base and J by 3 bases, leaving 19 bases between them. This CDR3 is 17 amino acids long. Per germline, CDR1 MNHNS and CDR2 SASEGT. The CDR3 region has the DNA TGTGCCAGCAGTGAAGGGGGGCCGGGGGCAAGCCTCTACGAGCAGTACGTC. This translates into CASSEGGPGASLYEQYV.